This TCR beta chain was recovered during a study of shared clonotypes between healthy human individuals (dated by TCRdb to 2019 to 2021). Study-wide context: The cohort included a few men and a couple of women between 18 and 49 years of age. To estimate repertoire size and how much clonotypes are shared between individuals, the study performed deep sequencing of blood TCR repertoires from roughly five healthy adults. To increase sequencing depth and limit assay-specific biases, different laboratories used diverse techniques to prepare libraries and sequence TCR repertoires. For each donor, CD4 naive and CD4 memory were each run on three plates, CD8 naive on two plates, and CD8 memory on one plate. Leukapheresis yielded between about 0.85 and 10 billion PBMCs per donor. Broader findings and caveats from the paper: Sampling was limited to blood, and TCR repertoires in tissue likely differ from TCR repertoires in blood. Clonotypes shared by all four sorted-subset donors showed higher generation probabilities than non-shared clonotypes. Across a handful of donors, roughly 5.4% of naive CD4, roughly 3.5% of naive CD8, about 2.3% of memory CD4, and 0.4% of memory CD8 clonotypes were shared. Even with the large sequencing depth, rarefaction of the sorted-subset datasets indicated that sequencing was incomplete. Pairwise subsampling indicated that sequencing depth was expected to affect the degree of clonotype sharing among donors. The small number of donors limited the genetic and exposure-history diversity represented. Naive subsets generally had larger estimated clonotype richness than memory subsets did.

CDR1 and CDR2 were assigned from the germline V gene as MDHEN and SYDVKM. Deletion took 3 bases off V and 4 bases off J, with a span of 9 bases between the germline ends. Measured from the cysteine to the phenylalanine, the CDR3 is 13 residues long. Here the CDR3 DNA is all that survives: 39 bases in frame from base 1. Using the deep immunoSEQ assay, TCR CDR3 regions were amplified from genomic DNA by multiplex PCR. Extracted genomic DNA from each cell subset was distributed evenly across all wells of several immunoSEQ 96-well plates, and each plate was treated as a replicate. For sorted subsets, about 200 ng genomic DNA, equal to 30,000 to 35,000 T cell genomes, was loaded into each replicate PCR. The purified libraries were quantified using a Qubit 3.0 fluorometer, sized with a Bioanalyzer 2100, and then quantified again using the KAPA Library Quantification kit. Each immunoSEQ 96-well plate was sequenced on its own single-read 150-cycle Illumina NextSeq 550 flow cell. As for the original processing: Because the immunoSEQ output included only junctional sequences and no quality scores, the filtering could not be the same as the filtering used for full-length reads. Sequences were annotated with PyIR, a Python wrapper for IgBLAST v1.9, and V/J genes and CDR3 were assigned using IMGT germline references. Reads were removed for weak V/J assignments (E-value above 1e-6), missing CDR3, stop codons, out-of-frame junctions, or ambiguous translated residues. A V3J clonotype was defined by an identical inferred V gene, J gene, and CDR3 amino acid sequence. Percentage overlap between repertoires was computed as shared unique clonotypes divided by the size of the smaller repertoire. Richness of each repertoire was evaluated using RTK rarefaction, the Chao1 estimator, and Recon v2.1 estimates of unobserved clonotypes. Generation probabilities were computed with OLGA for all TCRbeta clonotypes obtained by the gDNA method from a handful of donors. Here the immuneACCESS table is served through TCRdb, limited to in-frame sequences with V and J called. Missing clones are a known gap in these copies; in checked studies unresolved V genes cover under half, and the rest lacks a known reason. That table furnishes V, J and clone size, whereas the DNA furnished D and trimming. This sample gives approximately 2,000,000 clones in total; roughly 90% of them show up just once. In total, the top ten clones hold about 0.36% of the sample.

A single count supports this clone. Its antigen target is currently unknown. Per-base qualities were not stored, and no clone one base away is much larger. At the DNA level, this CDR3 is encoded by other sequences in the same sample as well. The donors were healthy, HIV-negative adults who had no recently reported acute infections or vaccinations. Every donor was a Caucasian adult living in Nashville, Tennessee, USA. CD4+ T cells were enriched by magnetic negative selection; naive cells were then positively selected on CD45RA, and the negative fraction formed the memory subset. Blood was collected by leukapheresis, and PBMCs were isolated by Ficoll-Histopaque density gradient centrifugation and then cryopreserved in liquid nitrogen vapor phase. Analytical flow cytometry was used to check the purity and quantity of every magnetically sorted T cell population. From each sorted fraction, genomic DNA was isolated and quantified by UV absorbance on a Nanodrop 2000c.

The rearrangement joined TRBV28 to TRBJ1-2; TRBD1 is perhaps the D gene, given 6 matching bases. Source material: naive CD4+ T cells from PBMCs. The sample's cell subset or site label is to be understood as: CD45RA+ positively selected. This clonotype originated in a man younger than 30 in good health. Some clones in this sample may be carry-over from other donors' samples. The CDR3 protein is CASSLGGAYGYTF. The sequenced DNA: TGTGCCAGCAGTTTGGGGGGGGCCTATGGCTACACCTTC.